The sequence of this T cell receptor (beta chain) was determined in a study of cytomegalovirus exposure and HLA in healthy donors. Whole-study findings and limits: CMV antigen specificity was confirmed in vitro for a few CMV-associated chains. Productive status was seen about 90% or about 30% of the time for most TCR beta V segments in an earlier analysis. In a later analysis, TCR beta V- and J-gene trimming showed a link to a missense DCLRE1C variant. Rare TCR sequences predominated, though certain public TCRs were found in many donors.

Regarding this clone: What it recognizes is unknown.

PCR amplification relied on 60 Vbeta primers (plus 13 Jbeta primers). Assay used: immunoSEQ multiplex PCR; TCRdb lists only in-frame clones, some missing. The table includes under 250,000 clones, around 80% detected once. V shed 9 bases and J 0 bases; nucleotides not matched to a gene: 3. This CDR3 comprises 14 residues. CDR1 LNHNV and CDR2 YYDKDF come from the germline V gene (reference sequence). The clonotype was recovered from a boy younger than 10 in good health and CMV-seronegative. The J gene is TRBJ2-1, the V gene TRBV15; 9 bases map to TRBD2. Specimen: PBMCs. This CDR3 is CATGTSRSYNEQFF. CDR3 bases: TGTGCCACTGGGACTAGCCGCTCCTACAATGAGCAGTTCTTC.